Sequencing of this T cell receptor (beta chain) was carried out in a study of cytomegalovirus exposure and HLA in healthy donors (dated by TCRdb to about 2017). Looking at the study overall: According to a later analysis, the approximately 120 validation repertoires were produced on the same platform as the approximately 610 repertoires of the first cohort. The study was designed to test whether signatures of past pathogen exposure could be identified by cataloging public T cell receptors. To predict cytomegalovirus infection status, the study combined high-throughput TCR immunosequencing, statistical association of individual TCRs with disease status, and machine learning. A separate validation cohort of over a hundred different subjects was used in addition to the approximately 700-subject first cohort. Findings and caveats that apply to the study as a whole: A later analysis lacked HLA typing for the validation cohort, so it scored co-occurrence in that cohort across all 130 or so repertoires. In vitro tests confirmed that a few of the cytomegalovirus-associated TCR beta chains recognize cytomegalovirus antigens. According to the authors, the approach could potentially be generalized to other disease states and immunological phenotypes. In the study, about 150 TCR beta chains were listed as associated with cytomegalovirus. Across donors, most TCR sequences were observed very rarely, whereas some public TCRs were present in many individuals. Subsequent analysis determined that TCRs grouped into clusters in the first cohort also showed a tendency toward co-occurrence across the approximately 110 validation repertoires, and 94% of cluster scores exceeded 0. Cytomegalovirus status was reported to be diagnosed by the classifier with high specificity and sensitivity in both the original and validation cohorts.

On this clone: This receptor's antigen is unknown. Per-base quality was not reported, and no clone a single base away is much larger than it.

Separate from the approximately 690-subject first cohort, the validation cohort of some 130 subjects was the group to which the donors belonged. The library was built by means of the immunoSEQ multiplex PCR assay. On the authors' methods: To diagnose cytomegalovirus status from the catalog of TCR beta chain sequences, a statistical classification framework was built. TCRdb obtained this table from immuneACCESS and retained in-frame rearrangements with V and J assigned. These tables miss some clones; where compared with another copy, unresolved V genes account for less than half of the shortfall, and the remainder is unexplained. That table supplies the V and J calls and clone size; D and trimming were determined from the DNA. Here the sample has roughly 120,000 clones; 88% occur a single time. The ten biggest clones cover about 1.7% of the sample. The sequence derives from a man between 18 and 29 years old in good health and CMV-seronegative. What was sequenced was PBMCs.

In nucleotides, the sequence is TGCAGCCTCGCGGGAGTCTCCTACAATGAGCAGTTCTTC. The resulting protein is CSLAGVSYNEQFF. The chain is assembled from TRBV29-1 and TRBJ2-1, and 7 junctional nucleotides match TRBD2. The germline V end is reduced by 8 bases and the J end by 0 bases; junction bases left unmatched: 4. Including the terminal cysteine and phenylalanine, the CDR3 comprises 13 residues. Only the CDR3 portion is preserved as DNA: 39 bases, with reading frame beginning at the first base. Reading the germline V gene gives CDR1 SQVTM and CDR2 ANQGSEA.